This TCR beta chain is drawn from a study of control samples from healthy donors and cancer patients. Trimming shortened V by 3 bases and J by 3 bases, and 11 bases separated the two germline ends. The CDR3 is made up of 14 amino acids. The germline gives CDR1 LGHDT, CDR2 YNNKEL (reference sequence). Libraries were prepared by immunoSEQ multiplex PCR; TCRdb keeps only in-frame clonotypes and omits some of them. The table lists about 130,000 clones, more than 90% of them singletons. The chain employs TRBV3-1 (or the pseudogene TRBV3-2) and TRBJ1-1; D might be TRBD1 (6 bases). The sample was blood. This sequence was found in a man aged 18 to 30 in good health. CDR3 region: CASSHYNRDTEAFF. The CDR3 DNA is TGTGCCAGCAGCCATTACAACAGGGACACTGAAGCTTTCTTT.